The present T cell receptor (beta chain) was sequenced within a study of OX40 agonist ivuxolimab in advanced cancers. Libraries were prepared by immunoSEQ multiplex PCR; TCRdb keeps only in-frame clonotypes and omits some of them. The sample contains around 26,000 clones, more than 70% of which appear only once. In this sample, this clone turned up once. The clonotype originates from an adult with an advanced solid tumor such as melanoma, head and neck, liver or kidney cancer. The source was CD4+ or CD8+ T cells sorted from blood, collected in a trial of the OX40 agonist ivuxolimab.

The CDR3 nucleotides are TGCGCCAGCAGCCCCCCGAGACTAGCGGGATACAATGAGCAGTTCTTC. This gives the protein CASSPPRLAGYNEQFF. The V call is TRBV5-1, the J call TRBJ2-1; 11 bases match TRBD2. CDR1 and CDR2 from the germline V gene are SGHRS and YFSETQ. The CDR3 contains 16 residues. Trimming at V came to 4 bases and at J to 4 bases, leaving 7 bases not matched to a gene.